The source of this TCR beta chain is a study of glioma-infiltrating T cells after dendritic cell vaccination. This CDR3 is built from 18 residues. In germline, CDR1 is SGHRS, CDR2 YFSETQ. The V end was cut by 1 base, the J end by 5 bases, with 21 bases between. Libraries were prepared by immunoSEQ multiplex PCR; TCRdb keeps only in-frame clonotypes and omits some of them. The sample lists 85,000 to 100,000 clones, about 81% occurring once. Indicated time point: after dendritic cell vaccination, including at tumor progression/relapse. This sequence was found in a human donor with glioblastoma. The chain combines TRBV5-1 with TRBJ2-2; perhaps TRBD1 as D (6 bases). This specimen was blood, taken after dendritic cell vaccination. CDR3 DNA: TGCGCCAGCAGCTTGTACCCCATTGGGGGCGATGGAACCGGGGAGCTGTTTTTT. This encodes CASSLYPIGGDGTGELFF.